This TCR beta chain was sequenced for a study of shared T cell receptors in the human thymus. V dropped 5 bases and J dropped 3; count of bases not matched to a gene: 14. Germline loops: CDR1 SGHVS, CDR2 FQNEAQ. CDR3 length: 18 residues. TCRdb's copy holds only in-frame clones and misses some; the assay was immunoSEQ multiplex PCR. The sample includes 500,000 to 750,000 clones, over 75% of them seen just once. The data were also submitted as part of a second study, on human thymus T cells. According to that study: Corrective cardiac operations yielded the resected thymus tissue. Gene usage (both V and J) appeared biased in thymic and blood repertoires.

The receptor's source is a boy under two years old with a congenital heart defect. The chain employs TRBV7-8 and TRBJ1-5; TRBD1 matches at 9 bases. The sequenced material came from thymocytes. CDR3 protein: CASSPDTGTGPFNQPQHF. CDR3 coding DNA: TGTGCCAGCAGCCCGGACACCGGGACAGGGCCCTTCAATCAGCCCCAGCATTTT.